The subject of this entry is one TCR beta chain. Its antigen is currently not known. Per-base quality was not reported, and no clone a single base away is much larger than it. This sample stems from a study of blood T cell repertoires in COVID-19 (dated by TCRdb to the early 2020s). As for the study more broadly: Samples from collaborators originated in the United States, Italy and Spain and spanned both the acute and convalescent phases of COVID-19. Where available, HLA class I and class II types were taken from metadata supplied by the sample provider and were not determined by assay-based typing. A freely available public database, intended as a resource for researchers studying the immune response to SARS-CoV-2, is where the repertoires were released. The dataset comprised deeply sampled blood TCRbeta repertoires from subjects exposed to, actively infected with, or recovered from COVID-19. Samples came from the ongoing ImmuneRACE study (first 160 participants) plus 1,254 subjects from 6 global collaborators. Nearly every sample came with metadata listing a de-identified subject ID, COVID-19 status, age in years and sex. The material from the prospective study consisted of cDNA or gDNA derived from T cells, B-cell-depleted T cells, or PBMCs. The full study reports these points: The quantity of clinical and demographic metadata differed by source and by participant and was supplied without curation.

TCRbeta CDR3 regions were amplified from genomic DNA using the immunoSEQ Assay, a bias-controlled multiplex PCR. The authors processed their data as follows. Nucleated cell counts per sample were estimated from amplification of reference gene primers within the assay. To quantify the absolute abundance of each unique TCRbeta CDR3 rearrangement, sequence reads were collapsed and filtered. Productive Simpson clonality was computed per sample as the square root of Simpson's diversity index over productive rearrangements. Imported from immuneACCESS, the table was reduced by TCRdb to in-frame sequences with V and J called. These copies leave out some clones; in studies compared against another copy, an unresolved V gene accounts for under half, and the cause of the remainder is not known. Clonal size and the V and J genes are those of that table, whereas D and trimming came from the DNA. Recorded for this sample are fewer than 250,000 clones; approximately 86% of them occurred a single time. Of the sample, 5% to 8% is held by the ten largest clones.

The collaborating institutions used their own protocols to collect whole blood in K2EDTA tubes. For TCRbeta analysis, collaborators shipped samples as frozen whole blood, isolated PBMCs, or DNA extracted from either of those sample types. The CDR3 contains 14 residues, cysteine and phenylalanine counted. Kept here is only the CDR3 DNA, which spans 42 bases and is read in frame from base 1. Between the V and J ends, shortened by 8 bases and 0 bases respectively, the junction contains 13 bases. The germline V gene provides CDR1 MDHEN and CDR2 SYDVKM. Sequenced sample: peripheral blood. The chain was built from TRBV28 and TRBJ2-5; no D gene is confidently identified. The TCR originated in a woman aged 55-75 years with active or convalescent COVID-19. This receptor has the CDR3 CASAPFADQETQYF. The nucleotide sequence is given as TGTGCCAGCGCGCCTTTCGCGGACCAAGAGACCCAGTACTTC. Where the CDR3 stops, the reference TRBV28 and TRBJ2-5 genes take over; the full variable domain is DVKVTQSSRYLVKRTGEKVFLECVQDMDHENMFWYRQDPGLGLRLIYFSYDVKMKEKGDIPEGYSVSREKKERFSLILESASTNQTSMYLCASAPFADQETQYFGPGTRLLVL.